The rows below give T cell receptor beta chains drawn from one sample of a study of blood T cell repertoires in COVID-19. Assay used: immunoSEQ multiplex PCR; TCRdb lists only in-frame clones, some missing. The repertoire holds hundreds of thousands of clones, with over 80% as singletons. The sequenced sample consisted of peripheral blood. The source of these receptors is a woman in her 30s with COVID-19, enrolled during active disease. Both conserved end residues are part of each CDR3. A D gene is named only where the DNA matches it firmly. Size is omitted from some rows. Given values are once, few, many or a class for expanded clones.

D gene,J gene,V gene,clone size,CDR3 DNA,CDR3 protein
-,TRBJ1-1,TRBV7-2,-,TGTGCCAGCAGCTTACGGAGTTTAACTGAAGCTTTCTTT,CASSLRSLTEAFF
-,TRBJ2-3,TRBV19,-,TGTGCCAGTAGTATATGGTTCGGGGATCTCACAGATACGCAGTATTTT,CASSIWFGDLTDTQYF
TRBD1,TRBJ1-5,TRBV5-5,once,TGTGCCAGCAGCTTGGAGCAGGGGGCAGGTCAGCCCCAGCATTTT,CASSLEQGAGQPQHF
-,TRBJ1-4,TRBV28,-,TGTGCCAGCAGTTTATACGGGCGGGGGAATGAAAAACTGTTTTTT,CASSLYGRGNEKLFF
TRBD1,TRBJ1-2,TRBV10-3,-,TGTGCCACCGCAAGGGACAGGGGGGATGGCTACACCTTC,CATARDRGDGYTF
-,TRBJ1-2,TRBV6-5,-,TGTGCCAGCAGTTACTCCACTCGCGGGTACTATGGCTACACCTTC,CASSYSTRGYYGYTF
-,TRBJ2-2,TRBV19,few,TGTGCCAGTAGTATAGCAGGGATCACCGGGGAGCTGTTTTTT,CASSIAGITGELFF
TRBD1,TRBJ1-2,TRBV30,few,TGTGCCTGGAGAGAGGACAGGGCCAAATACTATGGCTACACCTTC,CAWREDRAKYYGYTF
TRBD1,TRBJ1-1,TRBV28,-,TGTGCCAGCAGTGGGGGACAGTATAACACTGAAGCTTTCTTT,CASSGGQYNTEAFF
TRBD1,TRBJ1-2,TRBV6-6,-,TGTGCCAGCAGGAGACAGGGGGGAGGCTACACCTTC,CASRRQGGGYTF
TRBD1,TRBJ1-4,TRBV6-5,-,TGTGCCAGCAGTCGGGACAGCCGTAATGAAAAACTGTTTTTT,CASSRDSRNEKLFF
TRBD2,TRBJ2-1,TRBV30,-,TGTGCCTGGAGTGTACCTGAACGGGAGGGGTATGAGCAGTTCTTC,CAWSVPEREGYEQFF
TRBD2,TRBJ2-1,TRBV5-4,-,TGTGCCCTCCGGGGGCGGGAGGGCCCCAATGAGCAGTTCTTC,CALRGREGPNEQFF
-,TRBJ2-5,TRBV5-1,-,TGCGCCAGCAGCCTACGTAGGGGGGAGACCCAGTACTTC,CASSLRRGETQYF
-,TRBJ1-3,TRBV13,-,TGTGCCAGCAGCTTACGTACAGGCCTGAGCTCTGGAAACACCATATATTTT,CASSLRTGLSSGNTIYF
TRBD1,TRBJ1-2,TRBV13,-,TGTGCCAGCAGACGAACGACAGGGGGCGGCTATGGCTACACCTTC,CASRRTTGGGYGYTF
-,TRBJ1-3,TRBV7-9,once,TGTGCCAGCAGCTTCGCTCGCAGGGGTCAAGGAAACACCATATATTTT,CASSFARRGQGNTIYF
-,TRBJ2-7,TRBV6-6,-,TGTGCCAGCAGTCTCTCGGAAACAGGGTTCGAGCAGTACTTC,CASSLSETGFEQYF
-,TRBJ1-2,TRBV7-2,few,TGTGCCAGCAGCTTTAGGGACCCCAGGGAGGGAGGCTACACCTTC,CASSFRDPREGGYTF
-,TRBJ1-1,TRBV7-2,-,TGTGCCAGCAGCCCTCACAGGGCGGACACTGAAGCTTTCTTT,CASSPHRADTEAFF
TRBD1,TRBJ1-2,TRBV5-1,-,TGCGCCAGCAGCTCTGAGGGGGCAGGCTATGGCTACACCTTC,CASSSEGAGYGYTF
-,TRBJ1-2,TRBV6-5,few,TGTGCCAGCAGTTACTCTGGGAGGGATGGCTACACCTTC,CASSYSGRDGYTF
-,TRBJ1-2,TRBV18,-,TGTGCCAGCTCACCTCCGGGGGGCCCATATGGCTACACCTTC,CASSPPGGPYGYTF
-,TRBJ1-1,TRBV9,-,TGTGCCAGCCATGTGACTCCCACTGAAGCTTTCTTT,CASHVTPTEAFF
-,TRBJ2-7,TRBV27,-,TGTGCCAGCAGCTTTGCCCCAGGGGTCGGCGAGCAGTACTTC,CASSFAPGVGEQYF
-,TRBJ2-7,TRBV28,-,TGTGCCAGCAGTTCGGGTTCGGTGGGGCAGTACTTC,CASSSGSVGQYF
-,TRBJ2-5,TRBV28,-,TGTGCCAGCCTTGGGGCCAGTCAAGAGACCCAGTACTTC,CASLGASQETQYF
-,TRBJ2-3,TRBV18,once,TGTGCCAGCTCACCACCGTCCCTCGGCACAGATACGCAGTATTTT,CASSPPSLGTDTQYF
-,TRBJ1-5,TRBV23-1,-,TGCGCCAGCAGTCAACTTCGGAGGGACTATAGCAATCAGCCCCAGCATTTT,CASSQLRRDYSNQPQHF
-,TRBJ2-7,TRBV6-2/TRBV6-3,-,TGTGCCAGCAGTTATGGGCCCGAGCAGTACTTC,CASSYGPEQYF
TRBD1,TRBJ1-1,TRBV7-6,-,TGTGCCAGCAGCTTAAGAATGACAGGGGAAAACACTGAAGCTTTCTTT,CASSLRMTGENTEAFF
-,TRBJ1-3,TRBV9,-,TGTGCCAGCAGCGTAGAGCTGGTGGGTCTGGGAGCGACGGACACCATATATTTT,CASSVELVGLGATDTIYF
-,TRBJ2-2,TRBV18,few,TGTGCCAGCTCACCCCCGGCAGGGGTGAACACCGGGGAGCTGTTTTTT,CASSPPAGVNTGELFF
TRBD1,TRBJ2-1,TRBV19,-,TGTGCCAGTAGAACCGGGACAGGGTCCTACAATGAGCAGTTCTTC,CASRTGTGSYNEQFF
TRBD1,TRBJ2-3,TRBV6-6,-,TGTGCCAGCAGTCCATGGACAGGGGCCCAGGGAGTGGATACGCAGTATTTT,CASSPWTGAQGVDTQYF
-,TRBJ2-7,TRBV9,-,TGTGCCAGCAGCGTACAACCACAGGATGGTTACGAGCAGTACTTC,CASSVQPQDGYEQYF
TRBD2,TRBJ2-3,TRBV10-3,-,TGTGCCGCACATAGCGGGAGGGCAACAGATACGCAGTATTTT,CAAHSGRATDTQYF
-,TRBJ2-6,TRBV9,-,TGTGCCAGCAGCGTAAGGAGGGACTCTGGGGCCAACGTCCTGACTTTC,CASSVRRDSGANVLTF
TRBD2,TRBJ2-3,TRBV11-3,-,TGTGCCAGCAGCTTAGGTCCCACTAGCGGCCAGGGCACAGATACGCAGTATTTT,CASSLGPTSGQGTDTQYF
-,TRBJ1-2,TRBV9,-,TGTGCCAGCAGCGTAGTCGGGGAGGGCTATGGCTACACCTTC,CASSVVGEGYGYTF
TRBD1,TRBJ2-5,TRBV30,-,TGTGCCTGGAGTAGGGGGACAGGGGAAGAGACCCAGTACTTC,CAWSRGTGEETQYF
-,TRBJ1-4,TRBV5-4,-,TGTGCCAGCAGCGGCGACAGGAGCCAAAATGAAAAACTGTTTTTT,CASSGDRSQNEKLFF
-,TRBJ2-7,TRBV5-4,-,TGTGCCAGCAGCTTCCCAGGGTCGGAATACGAGCAGTACTTC,CASSFPGSEYEQYF
-,TRBJ1-1,TRBV6-2/TRBV6-3,once,TGTGCCAGCAGTACTTACAGGGACGGGAACACTGAAGCTTTCTTT,CASSTYRDGNTEAFF
-,TRBJ2-7,TRBV24-1,-,TGTGCCACCAGGTCCCTGGGACATAAACACTACGAGCAGTACTTC,CATRSLGHKHYEQYF
-,TRBJ2-3,TRBV7-6,-,TGTGCCAGCAGCTTAGGGGCGGCGGGGTGGACAGATACGCAGTATTTT,CASSLGAAGWTDTQYF
TRBD2,TRBJ2-7,TRBV5-1,-,TGCGCCAGCAGCCCGGGACTAGCGGGGGCCTCAGATCACGAGCAGTACTTC,CASSPGLAGASDHEQYF